The source of this T cell receptor (beta chain) is a study of CD8 T cells in ankylosing spondylitis. TCRdb ran MiXCR on the 5' RACE reads and lists one entry per CDR3 protein. The table lists tens of thousands of distinct CDR3 sequences, about a sixth of them singletons, with around 27% in the top ten. Many counts were recorded for this clonotype. No antigen is known for it. General study points: Ankylosing spondylitis blood seemed to carry a telltale TCR beta motif made of about 8 highly homologous variants.

V was pared by 5 bases and J by 8 bases, with 11 bases of the junction left unmatched. This CDR3 has 15 amino acids. The sequence derives from a male donor with ankylosing spondylitis or in good health (not recorded which). The sample was blood. The rearrangement joins TRBV12-3 or TRBV12-4 to TRBJ2-1; 8 bases align to TRBD2. CDR3 nucleotide sequence: TGTGCCAGCAGTCCCGGCGGGGGGCCACGCGATGAGCAGTTCTTC. Amino acid sequence: CASSPGGGPRDEQFF.